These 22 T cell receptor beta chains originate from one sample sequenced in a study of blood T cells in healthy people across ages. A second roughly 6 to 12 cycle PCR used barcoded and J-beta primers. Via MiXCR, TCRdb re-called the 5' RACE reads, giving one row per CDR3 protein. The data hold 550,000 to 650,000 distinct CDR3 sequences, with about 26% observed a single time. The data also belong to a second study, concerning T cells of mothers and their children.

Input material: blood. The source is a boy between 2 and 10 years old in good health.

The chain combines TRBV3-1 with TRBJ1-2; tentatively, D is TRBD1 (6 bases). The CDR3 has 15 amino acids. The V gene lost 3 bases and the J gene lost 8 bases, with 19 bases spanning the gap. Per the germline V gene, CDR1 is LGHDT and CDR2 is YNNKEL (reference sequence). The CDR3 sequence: CASSHDTGRIGGYTF. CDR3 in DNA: TGTGCCAGCAGCCACGACACAGGGAGAATCGGGGGCTACACCTTC. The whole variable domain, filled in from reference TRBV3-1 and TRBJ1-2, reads DTAVSQTPKYLVTQMGNDKSIKCEQNLGHDTMYWYKQDSKKFLKIMFSYNNKELIINETVPNRFSPKSPDKAHLNLHINSLELGDSAVYFCASSHDTGRIGGYTFGSGTRLTVV.

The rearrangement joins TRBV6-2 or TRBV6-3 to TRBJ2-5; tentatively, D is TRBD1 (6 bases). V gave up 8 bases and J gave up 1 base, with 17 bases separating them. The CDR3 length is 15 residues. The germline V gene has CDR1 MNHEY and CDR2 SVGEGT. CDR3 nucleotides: TGTGCCAGCGGACAGCCGACAGGTTCCCAAGAGACCCAGTACTTC. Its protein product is CASGQPTGSQETQYF.

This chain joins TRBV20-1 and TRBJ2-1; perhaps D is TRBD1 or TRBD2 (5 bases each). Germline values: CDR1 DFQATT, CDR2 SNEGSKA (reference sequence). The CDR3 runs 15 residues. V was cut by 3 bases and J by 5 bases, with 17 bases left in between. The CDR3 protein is CSASLLYGTNNEQFF. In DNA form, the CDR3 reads TGCAGTGCTAGTCTGTTGTACGGGACGAACAATGAGCAGTTCTTC.

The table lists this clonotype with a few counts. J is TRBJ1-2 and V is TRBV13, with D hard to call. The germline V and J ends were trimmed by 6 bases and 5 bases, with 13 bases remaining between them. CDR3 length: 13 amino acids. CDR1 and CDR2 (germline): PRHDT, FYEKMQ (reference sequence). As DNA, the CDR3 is TGTGCCAGCAGTCCCCTTCAGGTTTATGGCTACACCTTC. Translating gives CASSPLQVYGYTF.

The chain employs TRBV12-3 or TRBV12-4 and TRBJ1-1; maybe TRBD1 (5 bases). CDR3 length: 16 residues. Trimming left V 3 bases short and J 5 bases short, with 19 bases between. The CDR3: CASSLALAGRRTEAFF. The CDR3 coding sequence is TGTGCCAGCAGTTTGGCCCTGGCAGGGCGGCGGACTGAAGCTTTCTTT.

Written as DNA, the CDR3 is TGCAGTGCTAGGTTTTTCAGCGGCCACAATGAGCAGTTCTTC. As protein: CSARFFSGHNEQFF. The rearrangement links TRBV20-1 to TRBJ2-1, with TRBD2 as a possible D gene (5 bases). In germline, CDR1 is DFQATT, CDR2 SNEGSKA (reference sequence). Trimming took off 3 bases at V and 5 bases at J, with 14 bases between the two ends. The CDR3 length is 14 residues.

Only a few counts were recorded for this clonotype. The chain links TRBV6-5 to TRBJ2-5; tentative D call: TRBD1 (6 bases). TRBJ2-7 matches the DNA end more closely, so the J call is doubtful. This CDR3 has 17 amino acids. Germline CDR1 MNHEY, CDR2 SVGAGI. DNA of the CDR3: TGTGCCAGCAGTTACTGGACAGAGGTCCCCCCGGGCTACGAGCAGTACTTC. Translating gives CASSYWTEVPPGYEQYF.

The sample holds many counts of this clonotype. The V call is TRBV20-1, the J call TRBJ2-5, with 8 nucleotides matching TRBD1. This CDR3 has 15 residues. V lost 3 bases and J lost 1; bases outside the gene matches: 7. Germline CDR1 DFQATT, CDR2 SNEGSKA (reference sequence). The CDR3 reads CSARDRVIAQETQYF. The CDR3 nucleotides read TGCAGTGCTAGGGACAGGGTAATTGCCCAAGAGACCCAGTACTTC.

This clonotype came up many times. The CDR3 DNA reads as TGCGCCAGCAGCCAAGGACTTACCGGGGGGACCCAGTACTTC. Amino acid sequence: CASSQGLTGGTQYF. This sequence joins TRBV4-1 and TRBJ2-5, with D tentatively TRBD2 (6 bases). V gave up 1 base and J gave up 7 bases, with 13 bases separating them. Looked up from germline, CDR1 is MGHRA and CDR2 is YSYEKL. The CDR3 contains 14 residues.

CDR3 sequence (DNA): TGTGCCAGCAGCTTGGCGGATCAGCCCCAGCATTTT. Its translation: CASSLADQPQHF. This chain connects TRBV5-5 to TRBJ1-5, with D unclear. CDR1 and CDR2 (germline): SGHKS, YYEKEE (reference sequence). This CDR3 comprises 12 residues. Trimming left V 0 bases short and J 5 bases short, with 3 bases between.

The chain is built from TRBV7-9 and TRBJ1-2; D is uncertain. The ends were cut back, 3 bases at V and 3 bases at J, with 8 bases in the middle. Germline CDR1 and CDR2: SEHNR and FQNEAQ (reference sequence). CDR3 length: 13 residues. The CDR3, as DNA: TGTGCCAGCAGCTTTCTGGCCGACTATGGCTACACCTTC. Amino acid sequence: CASSFLADYGYTF.

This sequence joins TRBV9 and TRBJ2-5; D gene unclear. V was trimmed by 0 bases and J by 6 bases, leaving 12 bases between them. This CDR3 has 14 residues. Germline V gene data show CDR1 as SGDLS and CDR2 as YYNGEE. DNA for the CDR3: TGTGCCAGCAGCGTAGAGCCGGACGGGCAGACCCAGTACTTC. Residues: CASSVEPDGQTQYF.

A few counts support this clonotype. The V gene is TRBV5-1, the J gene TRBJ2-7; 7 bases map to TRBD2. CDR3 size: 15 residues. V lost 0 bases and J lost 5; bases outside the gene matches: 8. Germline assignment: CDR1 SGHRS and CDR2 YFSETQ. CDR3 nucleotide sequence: TGCGCCAGCAGCTTGGTCGGGAGGACGAGCGACGAGCAGTACTTC. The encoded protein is CASSLVGRTSDEQYF.

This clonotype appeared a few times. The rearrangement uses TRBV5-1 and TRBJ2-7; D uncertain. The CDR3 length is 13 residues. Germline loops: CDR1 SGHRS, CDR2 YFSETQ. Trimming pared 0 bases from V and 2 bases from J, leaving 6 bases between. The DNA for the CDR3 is TGCGCCAGCAGCTTGGCCGAAACCTACGAGCAGTACTTC. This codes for CASSLAETYEQYF.

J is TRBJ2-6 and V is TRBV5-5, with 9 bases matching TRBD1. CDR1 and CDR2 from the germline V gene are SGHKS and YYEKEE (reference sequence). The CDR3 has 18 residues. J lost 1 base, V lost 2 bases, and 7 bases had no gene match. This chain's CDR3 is CASSFPGQGLSGANVLTF. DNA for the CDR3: TGTGCCAGCAGCTTCCCGGGACAGGGATTGTCTGGGGCCAACGTCCTGACTTTC.

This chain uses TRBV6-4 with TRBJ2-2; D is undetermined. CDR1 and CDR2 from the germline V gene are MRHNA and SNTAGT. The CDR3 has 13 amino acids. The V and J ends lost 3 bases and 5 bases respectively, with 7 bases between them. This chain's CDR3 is CASSEESTGELFF. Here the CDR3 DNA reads TGTGCCAGCAGTGAAGAAAGTACCGGGGAGCTGTTTTTT.

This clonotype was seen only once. The CDR3 DNA reads as TGCGCCAGCAGCCAAGCACTAGCGGGAGTGGCCAAAAACATTCAGTACTTC. The encoded protein is CASSQALAGVAKNIQYF. The chain is built from TRBV4-1 and TRBJ2-4; 11 bases match TRBD2. The CDR3 extends over 17 amino acids. Germline V gives CDR1 MGHRA, CDR2 YSYEKL. J gave up 1 base and V 1 base, and 3 bases lay outside the gene matches.

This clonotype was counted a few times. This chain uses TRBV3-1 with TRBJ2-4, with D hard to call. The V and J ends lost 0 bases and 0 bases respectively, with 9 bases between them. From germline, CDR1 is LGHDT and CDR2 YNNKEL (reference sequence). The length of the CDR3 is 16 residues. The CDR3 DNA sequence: TGTGCCAGCAGCCAAGAACGCTTACTAGCCAAAAACATTCAGTACTTC. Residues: CASSQERLLAKNIQYF.

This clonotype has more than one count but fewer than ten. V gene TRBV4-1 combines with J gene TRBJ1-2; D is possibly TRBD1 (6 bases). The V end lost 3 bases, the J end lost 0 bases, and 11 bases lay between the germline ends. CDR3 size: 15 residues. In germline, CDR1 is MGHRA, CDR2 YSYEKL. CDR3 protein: CASSHRDITNYGYTF. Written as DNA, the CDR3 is TGCGCCAGCAGCCACCGGGACATAACTAACTATGGCTACACCTTC.

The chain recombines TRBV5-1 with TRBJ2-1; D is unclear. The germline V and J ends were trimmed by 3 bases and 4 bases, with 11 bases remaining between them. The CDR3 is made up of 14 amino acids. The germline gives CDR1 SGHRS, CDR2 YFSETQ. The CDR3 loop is CASSSPQRYNEQFF. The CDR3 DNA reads TGCGCCAGCAGCTCTCCCCAACGGTACAATGAGCAGTTCTTC.

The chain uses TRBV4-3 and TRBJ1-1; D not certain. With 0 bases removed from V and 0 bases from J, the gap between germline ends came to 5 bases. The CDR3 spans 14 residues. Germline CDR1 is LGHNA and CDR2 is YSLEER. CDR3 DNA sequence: TGCGCCAGCAGCCAAGAGACCTTGAACACTGAAGCTTTCTTT. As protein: CASSQETLNTEAFF.

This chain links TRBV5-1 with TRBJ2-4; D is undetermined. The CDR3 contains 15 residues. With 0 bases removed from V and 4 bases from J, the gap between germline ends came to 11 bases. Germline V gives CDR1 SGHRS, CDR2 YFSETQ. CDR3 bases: TGCGCCAGCAGCTTGGGGAGTCAGGATAAAAACATTCAGTACTTC. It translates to CASSLGSQDKNIQYF.